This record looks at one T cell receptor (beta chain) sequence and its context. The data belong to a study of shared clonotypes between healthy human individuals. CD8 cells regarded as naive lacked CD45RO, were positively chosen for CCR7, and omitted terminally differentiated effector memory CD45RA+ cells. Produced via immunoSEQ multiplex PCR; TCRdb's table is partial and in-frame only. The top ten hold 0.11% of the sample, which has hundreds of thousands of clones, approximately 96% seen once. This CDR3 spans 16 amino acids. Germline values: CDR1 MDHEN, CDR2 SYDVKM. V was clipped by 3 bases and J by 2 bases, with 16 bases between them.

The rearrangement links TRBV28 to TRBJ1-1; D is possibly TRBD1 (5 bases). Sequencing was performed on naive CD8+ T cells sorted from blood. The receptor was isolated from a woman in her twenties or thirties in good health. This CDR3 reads CASSLIPDSGNTEAFF. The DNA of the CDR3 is TGTGCCAGCAGTTTGATACCCGACAGCGGTAACACTGAAGCTTTCTTT.